The 16 T cell receptor beta chains presented below share a single source sample, sequenced in a study of blood T cell repertoires in COVID-19. Data came from immunoSEQ multiplex PCR; TCRdb stores just in-frame clones and leaves some out. The repertoire holds 40,000 to 55,000 clones, more than 70% seen once, with less than 5% in the top ten. Sequenced material: peripheral blood. These receptors all stem from a woman in her 70s with acute or convalescent COVID-19.

This clone has just one count. V usage is TRBV5-4 and J usage is TRBJ2-3; 9 nucleotides match TRBD1. The CDR3 is made up of 14 amino acids. J was trimmed by 1 base and V by 3 bases; bases with no gene match: 0. The germline V gene encodes CDR1 SGHNT and CDR2 YYREEE (reference sequence). The CDR3 loop reads CASSWTGGTDTQYF. The CDR3 nucleotides read TGTGCCAGCAGCTGGACAGGGGGCACAGATACGCAGTATTTT.

V and J are TRBV7-9 and TRBJ2-5; possibly TRBD2 for D (5 bases). V was clipped by 1 base and J by 5 bases, with 14 bases between them. There are 15 residues in the CDR3. Germline CDR1 SEHNR, CDR2 FQNEAQ (reference sequence). CDR3 coding DNA: TGTGCCAGCAGCTTAGGAGCGGCCTCGGGGGAGACCCAGTACTTC. It encodes CASSLGAASGETQYF.

The V gene is TRBV27, the J gene TRBJ2-3; TRBD2 is a possible D gene (6 bases). The V end lost 2 bases, the J end lost 1 base, and 13 bases lay between the germline ends. Per the germline V gene, CDR1 is MNHEY and CDR2 is SMNVEV (reference sequence). The CDR3 loop spans 16 amino acids. CDR3 protein: CASSLGSGARTDTQYF. The CDR3 DNA reads as TGTGCCAGCAGTTTAGGTAGCGGAGCCCGCACAGATACGCAGTATTTT.

The V call is TRBV6-5, the J call TRBJ2-7; TRBD2 might be the D (5 bases). This CDR3 comprises 13 residues. Germline values: CDR1 MNHEY, CDR2 SVGAGI. Trimming removed 6 bases at V and 1 base at J, with 10 bases between. The CDR3 here is CASRTWESYEQYF. The CDR3 nucleotides read TGTGCCAGCAGGACGTGGGAGTCCTACGAGCAGTACTTC.

The gene calls are TRBV28 and TRBJ1-1; 9 nucleotides align to TRBD1. The V and J ends lost 8 bases and 7 bases, in that order; junction bases with no gene match: 8. The CDR3 is 13 amino acids. Germline CDR1 reads MDHEN; CDR2 reads SYDVKM. CDR3 loop: CASPPGQGREAFF. The CDR3 nucleotides are TGTGCCAGCCCCCCGGGACAGGGCCGTGAAGCTTTCTTT.

V and J are TRBV7-9 and TRBJ2-3; D might be TRBD1 (5 bases). The CDR3 is 12 amino acids. Germline V gives CDR1 SEHNR, CDR2 FQNEAQ (reference sequence). Trimming pared 2 bases from V and 8 bases from J, leaving 8 bases between. The CDR3: CASSLSQGTQYF. CDR3 DNA sequence: TGTGCCAGCAGCTTAAGCCAGGGTACGCAGTATTTT.

The J gene is TRBJ1-2, the V gene TRBV7-9; D gene uncertain. The germline CDR1 and CDR2 sequences are SEHNR and FQNEAQ (reference sequence). This CDR3 is 15 amino acids long. Between the trimmed V and J ends, which lost 6 bases and 6 bases, there was a span of 20 bases. The CDR3 sequence: CASRRVTGGLNGYTF. In DNA form, the CDR3 reads TGTGCCAGCAGGCGAGTAACGGGAGGGCTTAATGGCTACACCTTC.

The chain links TRBV3-1 (or the pseudogene TRBV3-2) to TRBJ2-2; 8 bases line up with TRBD2. The junction had 14 bases not matched to a gene; V was cut back by 2 bases and J by 0 bases. The CDR3 is 20 residues long. The germline CDR1 and CDR2 sequences are LGHDT and YNNKEL (reference sequence). DNA for the CDR3: TGTGCCAGCAGCCAACGGTCACCGGGAGGGATACTCGCGAACACCGGGGAGCTGTTTTTT. This gives the protein CASSQRSPGGILANTGELFF.

The chain is built from TRBV15 and TRBJ2-7; 8 nucleotides align to TRBD2. This CDR3 is built from 14 residues. V gave up 8 bases and J gave up 5 bases; unmatched junction bases: 11. Germline V gene lookup returns CDR1 LNHNV and CDR2 YYDKDF (reference sequence). The CDR3 sequence is CATSFVAGMNEQYF. The CDR3 coding sequence is TGTGCCACCTCGTTTGTAGCGGGAATGAACGAGCAGTACTTC.

The CDR3 nucleotides read TGTGCCAGCAGCCGGACAGGCTACGAGCAGTACTTC. Translation gives CASSRTGYEQYF. The chain combines TRBV12-3 or TRBV12-4 with TRBJ2-7; 7 bases agree with TRBD1. The CDR3 contains 12 residues. The junction had 2 bases not matched to a gene; V was cut back by 6 bases and J by 3 bases.

V and J are TRBV11-2 and TRBJ2-7, with D maybe TRBD2 (5 bases). In germline, CDR1 is SGHAT, CDR2 FQNNGV. Trimming removed 2 bases from V and 5 bases from J, with 16 bases in between. The CDR3 is 15 residues long. The CDR3 here is CASSLRLTGNNEQYF. As DNA, the CDR3 is TGTGCCAGCAGCTTACGGCTAACGGGGAACAACGAGCAGTACTTC.

The chain employs TRBV6-1 and TRBJ1-1; no clear D. The CDR3 loop spans 16 amino acids. Germline loops: CDR1 MNHNS, CDR2 SASEGT. V gave up 0 bases and J gave up 1 base, with 12 bases separating them. CDR3 in DNA: TGTGCCAGCAGTGAAGCGCTTCGACACCCGAACACTGAAGCTTTCTTT. Amino acids: CASSEALRHPNTEAFF.

V gene TRBV23-1 combines with J gene TRBJ2-7; weak D call: TRBD2 (6 bases). TRBV23-1 is filed as an ORF, its function uncertain. The CDR3 length is 16 residues. Trimming took off 7 bases at V and 2 bases at J, with 21 bases between the two ends. This CDR3 reads CASKRLAIWGTYEQYF. Written as DNA, the CDR3 is TGCGCCAGCAAGAGGCTAGCGATATGGGGTACCTACGAGCAGTACTTC.

This clone was seen a few times. This sequence joins TRBV19 and TRBJ2-3, with 13 bases fitting TRBD2. Germline V gives CDR1 LNHDA, CDR2 SQIVND (reference sequence). V trimming: 5 bases; J trimming: 6 bases; junction bases outside the gene matches: 2. The CDR3 covers 14 residues. CDR3 in amino acids: CASSSTSGGDTQYF. CDR3 bases: TGTGCCAGTAGTTCGACTAGCGGGGGGGATACGCAGTATTTT.

The rearrangement links TRBV3-1 (or the pseudogene TRBV3-2) to TRBJ1-1, with TRBD1 as a possible D gene (5 bases). This CDR3 is 12 amino acids long. V was cut by 4 bases and J by 4 bases, with 7 bases left in between. CDR1 is LGHDT and CDR2 is YNNKEL in the germline V gene (reference sequence). The CDR3 loop is CASSRGGTEAFF. CDR3 sequence (DNA): TGTGCCAGCAGCCGGGGGGGCACTGAAGCTTTCTTT.

As DNA, the CDR3 is TGTGCCAGCAGCTTGGCCCAGGGAAAGGGAAAAGAGACCCAGTACTTC. This codes for CASSLAQGKGKETQYF. V gene TRBV5-4 combines with J gene TRBJ2-5; TRBD1 might be the D (5 bases). The germline CDR1 and CDR2 sequences are SGHNT and YYREEE (reference sequence). Trimming removed 0 bases at V and 3 bases at J, with 15 bases between. The CDR3 is 16 amino acids. Full variable domain (remainder filled in from reference TRBV5-4 and TRBJ2-5): ETGVTQSPTHLIKTRGQQVTLRCSSQSGHNTVSWYQQALGQGPQFIFQYYREEENGRGNFPPRFSGLQFPNYSSELNVNALELDDSALYLCASSLAQGKGKETQYFGPGTRLLVL.